This is a list of T cell receptor beta chains from one sample in a study of shared T cell receptors in the human thymus. Generated by immunoSEQ multiplex PCR, the TCRdb table keeps only in-frame clones and is missing some. The sample has about 660,000 clones, roughly 88% seen once. These data also formed part of another study, on human thymus T cells.

The sequencing input was thymocytes. All receptors come from a boy in the first two years of life with a congenital heart defect. The CDR3 runs from the conserved cysteine through the conserved F or W. Fields, in order: CDR3 protein, CDR3 DNA, D gene, clone size, V gene, J gene. A D gene is named only where the DNA matches it firmly. Clone sizes are given selectively: once, few, many, or a class where the clone is expanded.

CDR3aa: CASRRDRGAGYTF; CDR3nt: TGTGCCAGCAGGCGGGACAGGGGGGCGGGCTACACCTTC; d_gene: TRBD1; abundance: -; v_gene: TRBV28; j_gene: TRBJ1-2
CDR3aa: CASSLLGDPAKNIQYF; CDR3nt: TGCGCCAGCAGCTTGCTAGGGGATCCAGCCAAAAACATTCAGTACTTC; d_gene: -; abundance: -; v_gene: TRBV5-1; j_gene: TRBJ2-4
CDR3aa: CASSLYRDRSRRSNQPQHF; CDR3nt: TGTGCCAGCAGCTTGTATAGGGACAGGTCACGGAGGAGCAATCAGCCCCAGCATTTT; d_gene: TRBD1; abundance: -; v_gene: TRBV5-4; j_gene: TRBJ1-5
CDR3aa: CASSLTSRPSGSSYEQYF; CDR3nt: TGTGCCAGCAGCTTAACATCCAGACCCTCCGGGAGCTCCTACGAGCAGTACTTC; d_gene: -; abundance: -; v_gene: TRBV11-2; j_gene: TRBJ2-7
CDR3aa: CASSRLREVGTDTQYF; CDR3nt: TGCGCCAGCAGCCGCCTGCGGGAGGTGGGCACAGATACGCAGTATTTT; d_gene: TRBD2; abundance: few; v_gene: TRBV4-3; j_gene: TRBJ2-3
CDR3aa: CASRTHGGETQYF; CDR3nt: TGTGCCAGCAGAACACACGGGGGGGAGACCCAGTACTTC; d_gene: TRBD2; abundance: -; v_gene: TRBV28; j_gene: TRBJ2-5
CDR3aa: CASSVEPRRGANEQFF; CDR3nt: TGTGCCAGCAGCGTAGAGCCGCGGAGAGGAGCCAATGAGCAGTTCTTC; d_gene: -; abundance: -; v_gene: TRBV9; j_gene: TRBJ2-1
CDR3aa: CASNLKGVRDWWGYTF; CDR3nt: TGTGCCAGCAACTTAAAGGGCGTCCGGGATTGGTGGGGCTACACCTTC; d_gene: -; abundance: -; v_gene: TRBV28; j_gene: TRBJ1-2
CDR3aa: CSTRTATLGPYNEQFF; CDR3nt: TGCAGCACCAGGACAGCCACCTTGGGTCCCTACAATGAGCAGTTCTTC; d_gene: -; abundance: -; v_gene: TRBV29-1; j_gene: TRBJ2-1
CDR3aa: CASSSPGQGLSTNEKLFF; CDR3nt: TGCGCCAGCAGCTCACCGGGACAGGGGCTATCAACTAATGAAAAACTGTTTTTT; d_gene: TRBD1; abundance: -; v_gene: TRBV5-1; j_gene: TRBJ1-4
CDR3aa: CASSQVGEVTEAFF; CDR3nt: TGCGCCAGCAGCCAAGTAGGGGAGGTAACTGAAGCTTTCTTT; d_gene: -; abundance: -; v_gene: TRBV4-3; j_gene: TRBJ1-1
CDR3aa: CASSIAFTGQGFLETQYF; CDR3nt: TGTGCCAGTAGTATAGCTTTCACGGGACAGGGGTTTTTAGAGACCCAGTACTTC; d_gene: TRBD1; abundance: -; v_gene: TRBV19; j_gene: TRBJ2-5
CDR3aa: CAIRKGFGNTIYF; CDR3nt: TGTGCCATCAGGAAGGGGTTCGGAAACACCATATATTTT; d_gene: -; abundance: -; v_gene: TRBV10-3; j_gene: TRBJ1-3
CDR3aa: CASSATTEQYF; CDR3nt: TGTGCCAGCAGCGCGACAACGGAGCAGTACTTC; d_gene: -; abundance: -; v_gene: TRBV7-9; j_gene: TRBJ2-7
CDR3aa: CASSLTGGGQETQYF; CDR3nt: TGTGCCAGCAGCTTGACAGGGGGCGGACAAGAGACCCAGTACTTC; d_gene: TRBD1; abundance: -; v_gene: TRBV5-6; j_gene: TRBJ2-5
CDR3aa: CASSLGSSYEQYF; CDR3nt: TGTGCCAGCAGCTTGGGGAGCTCCTACGAGCAGTACTTC; d_gene: -; abundance: -; v_gene: TRBV5-4; j_gene: TRBJ2-7
CDR3aa: CASSDRDSRYEQYF; CDR3nt: TGCGCCAGCAGTGACAGGGATTCTCGCTACGAGCAGTACTTC; d_gene: -; abundance: -; v_gene: TRBV10-1; j_gene: TRBJ2-7
CDR3aa: CSATGQGDEQYF; CDR3nt: TGCAGCGCGACGGGACAGGGGGACGAGCAGTACTTC; d_gene: TRBD1; abundance: -; v_gene: TRBV29-1; j_gene: TRBJ2-7
CDR3aa: CASTRGIAGEETQYF; CDR3nt: TGTGCCAGCACCAGGGGAATAGCGGGAGAGGAGACCCAGTACTTC; d_gene: TRBD2; abundance: -; v_gene: TRBV28; j_gene: TRBJ2-5
CDR3aa: CASSLLVAYF; CDR3nt: TGTGCCAGCAGCTTACTAGTGGCGTATTTT; d_gene: -; abundance: -; v_gene: TRBV5-4; j_gene: TRBJ2-3
CDR3aa: CSVEGGVGRRETQYF; CDR3nt: TGCAGCGTTGAAGGGGGGGTAGGGAGGCGGGAGACCCAGTACTTC; d_gene: -; abundance: -; v_gene: TRBV29-1; j_gene: TRBJ2-5
CDR3aa: CASSVDTLGNIQYF; CDR3nt: TGCGCCAGCAGTGTGGACACCTTGGGGAACATTCAGTACTTC; d_gene: -; abundance: -; v_gene: TRBV10-1; j_gene: TRBJ2-4
CDR3aa: CAIRGATSGSFHEQYF; CDR3nt: TGTGCCATCAGAGGGGCTACTAGCGGGAGTTTCCACGAGCAGTACTTC; d_gene: TRBD2; abundance: -; v_gene: TRBV10-3; j_gene: TRBJ2-7
CDR3aa: CATSREGSSGNTIYF; CDR3nt: TGTGCCACCAGCAGGGAGGGGTCCTCTGGAAACACCATATATTTT; d_gene: -; abundance: -; v_gene: TRBV15; j_gene: TRBJ1-3
CDR3aa: CASSSGQASYEQYF; CDR3nt: TGTGCCAGCAGTTCAGGACAGGCTTCCTACGAGCAGTACTTC; d_gene: TRBD1; abundance: -; v_gene: TRBV5-6; j_gene: TRBJ2-7
CDR3aa: CASSWTSGRARSYEQYF; CDR3nt: TGTGCCAGCAGCTGGACTAGCGGGAGGGCCCGGTCCTACGAGCAGTACTTC; d_gene: TRBD2; abundance: -; v_gene: TRBV11-2; j_gene: TRBJ2-7
CDR3aa: CASSLVGGAGGYTF; CDR3nt: TGTGCCAGCAGCTTAGTAGGGGGCGCGGGGGGCTACACCTTC; d_gene: TRBD1; abundance: -; v_gene: TRBV7-2; j_gene: TRBJ1-2
CDR3aa: CAIQGLVYGYTF; CDR3nt: TGTGCCATACAGGGGTTGGTCTATGGCTACACCTTC; d_gene: TRBD1; abundance: -; v_gene: TRBV6-1; j_gene: TRBJ1-2
CDR3aa: CSVWGTGSGNTIYF; CDR3nt: TGCAGCGTTTGGGGCACGGGCTCTGGAAACACCATATATTTT; d_gene: -; abundance: -; v_gene: TRBV29-1; j_gene: TRBJ1-3
CDR3aa: CASSVPGTDPYEQYF; CDR3nt: TGTGCCAGCAGTGTTCCCGGGACAGATCCCTACGAGCAGTACTTC; d_gene: TRBD1; abundance: -; v_gene: TRBV25-1; j_gene: TRBJ2-7
CDR3aa: CASSPRGQNTGELFF; CDR3nt: TGTGCCAGCTCACCCAGGGGACAGAACACCGGGGAGCTGTTTTTT; d_gene: -; abundance: -; v_gene: TRBV18; j_gene: TRBJ2-2
CDR3aa: CSVARDRGLYEQYF; CDR3nt: TGCAGCGTTGCCCGGGACAGGGGGCTTTACGAGCAGTACTTC; d_gene: TRBD1; abundance: -; v_gene: TRBV29-1; j_gene: TRBJ2-7
CDR3aa: CASSLLGQGGETQYF; CDR3nt: TGCGCCAGCAGCTTGTTAGGACAGGGTGGAGAGACCCAGTACTTC; d_gene: TRBD1; abundance: -; v_gene: TRBV5-1; j_gene: TRBJ2-5
CDR3aa: CASSHAGTSGRIEQFF; CDR3nt: TGTGCCAGCAGTCACGCCGGGACTAGCGGGAGGATTGAGCAGTTCTTC; d_gene: TRBD2; abundance: -; v_gene: TRBV27; j_gene: TRBJ2-1
CDR3aa: CASSIWGEAGNTIYF; CDR3nt: TGTGCCAGTAGTATATGGGGAGAGGCTGGAAACACCATATATTTT; d_gene: -; abundance: -; v_gene: TRBV19; j_gene: TRBJ1-3
CDR3aa: CASRGRSSYEQYF; CDR3nt: TGTGCCAGCAGGGGGCGGAGCTCCTACGAGCAGTACTTC; d_gene: -; abundance: -; v_gene: TRBV28; j_gene: TRBJ2-7
CDR3aa: CSVGSTSGAQYF; CDR3nt: TGCAGCGTTGGGTCAACTAGCGGTGCGCAGTATTTT; d_gene: TRBD2; abundance: once; v_gene: TRBV29-1; j_gene: TRBJ2-3
CDR3aa: CASSPPDWRNEQFF; CDR3nt: TGCGCCAGCAGCCCGCCGGACTGGCGGAATGAGCAGTTCTTC; d_gene: -; abundance: -; v_gene: TRBV4-1; j_gene: TRBJ2-1
CDR3aa: CASSQTGGETQYF; CDR3nt: TGTGCCAGCAGTCAGACAGGGGGCGAGACCCAGTACTTC; d_gene: TRBD1; abundance: -; v_gene: TRBV6-5; j_gene: TRBJ2-5
CDR3aa: CASSDYSPAGDTGELFF; CDR3nt: TGTGCCAGCAGTGATTATTCTCCTGCGGGGGACACCGGGGAGCTGTTTTTT; d_gene: TRBD2; abundance: few; v_gene: TRBV25-1; j_gene: TRBJ2-2
CDR3aa: CASSSYRGISGNTIYF; CDR3nt: TGTGCCAGCAGCTCATACAGGGGGATCTCTGGAAACACCATATATTTT; d_gene: TRBD1; abundance: once; v_gene: TRBV7-9; j_gene: TRBJ1-3
CDR3aa: CASSLPARSALTYEQYF; CDR3nt: TGTGCCAGCAGCCTCCCGGCGAGGAGCGCCCTGACCTACGAGCAGTACTTC; d_gene: -; abundance: -; v_gene: TRBV7-9; j_gene: TRBJ2-7
CDR3aa: CSVAPPLGQLQETQYF; CDR3nt: TGCAGCGTTGCCCCGCCCTTGGGACAGCTACAAGAGACCCAGTACTTC; d_gene: TRBD1; abundance: -; v_gene: TRBV29-1; j_gene: TRBJ2-5
CDR3aa: CASSPVAGYQETQYF; CDR3nt: TGCGCCAGCAGCCCCGTAGCGGGGTACCAAGAGACCCAGTACTTC; d_gene: TRBD2; abundance: -; v_gene: TRBV4-3; j_gene: TRBJ2-5